This TCR beta chain was sequenced in a study of T cells after yellow fever vaccination. Study as a whole: Preparation used SMART-Seq v4 Ultra Low Input for the low-cell-number fractions.

Germline V gene sequence: CDR1 SGHAT, CDR2 FQDESV (reference sequence). Trimming cost V 6 bases and J 8 bases; bases outside gene matches: 16. The CDR3 totals 18 residues. Template-switching 5'RACE yielded the TCR cDNA; a universal primer site and UMIs were added in the process. TCRdb re-analysed the 5' RACE reads in MiXCR, keeping a single row per CDR3 protein. The sample lists fewer than 400,000 distinct CDR3 sequences; 6.2% were seen once. Study-wide results and caveats: High-abundance clonotypes from the bulk population could contaminate FACS-sorted repertoires. Reappearance after the booster was observed for most primary-vaccination clones (roughly 96% CD4, about 91% CD8).

Worth noting for this clonotype: The antigen remains undetermined.

The TCR sequence derives from a man in his thirties or forties who received the YFV17D yellow fever vaccine. The chain couples TRBV11-1 to TRBJ2-1; 13 nucleotides line up with TRBD2. This sample comprised PBMCs, obtained 5 days after the yellow fever booster vaccination. The chain's CDR3 is CASRLLAGGPVDNDEQFF. The CDR3 nucleotides are TGTGCCAGCAGACTACTAGCGGGAGGGCCGGTAGATAACGATGAGCAGTTCTTC.